Sequencing of this T cell receptor (beta chain) was carried out in a study of regulatory T cells in long-lasting Graves disease. Arm-PCR of CDR3 regions and iRepertoire HTBI primers were the basis on which TCR beta libraries were built. TCRdb processed the multiplex PCR reads anew with MiXCR; each CDR3 protein has one entry. The sample consists of about 330,000 distinct CDR3 sequences, about 17% of them appearing once. This clonotype was seen a single time. Germline loops: CDR1 SNHLY, CDR2 FYNNEI. CDR3 length: 11 residues. The time point is: newly diagnosed GD, antithyroid drugs for less than 3 months. Extracted RNA from PBMCs served as the source of the TCR library. This same sample was also part of a study on T cells in Graves' hyperthyroidism and ophthalmopathy.

V is TRBV2 and J is TRBJ1-2, with D perhaps matching TRBD1 (5 bases). This specimen was peripheral blood mononuclear cells (PBMCs), taken at new diagnosis, from a patient treated with antithyroid drugs. The sequence derives from a woman younger than 35 with Graves disease. The CDR3, as DNA: TGTGCTTGGGGGGGACTATGTGGCTACACCTTC. This encodes CAWGGLCGYTF.